This T cell receptor beta chain was recorded in a study of regulatory T cells in long-lasting Graves disease. About the research overall: The study enrolled newly diagnosed Graves' patients on antithyroid drugs under 3 months. Notes on the study in general: Under persistent disease, TRBV28, TRBJ1-2 and TRBJ2-5 were used preferentially.

The CDR3 has 14 residues. The V gene's germline CDR1 is DFQATT and CDR2 SNEGSKA (reference sequence). Trimming took 1 base from V and 8 from J, leaving 14 bases between them. Details on this clonotype: The antigen is unknown.

Time point denoted: newly diagnosed GD, antithyroid drugs for less than 3 months. The TCR library was made from RNA that had been extracted from PBMCs in TRIzol. Building the TCR beta libraries relied on iRepertoire HTBI primers, and CDR3 regions underwent Arm-PCR. TCRdb itself ran the multiplex PCR reads through MiXCR, one entry per CDR3 protein. The data contain roughly 380,000 distinct CDR3 sequences, around 17% of them singletons. This same sample was also taken into another study, of T cells in Graves' hyperthyroidism and ophthalmopathy. That paper adds: Ophthalmopathy cases were set apart from stable hyperthyroidism by a 13 V-J model.

This TCR was recovered from a man between 40 and 49 years old with Graves disease. Sequencing was performed on peripheral blood mononuclear cells (PBMCs), taken at new diagnosis, from a patient treated with antithyroid drugs. The chain has TRBV20-1 and TRBJ1-4, with D unclear. DNA of the CDR3: TGCAGTGCTAGAGGATACGAAGGAGTAGAAAAACTGTTTTTT. Residues: CSARGYEGVEKLFF.